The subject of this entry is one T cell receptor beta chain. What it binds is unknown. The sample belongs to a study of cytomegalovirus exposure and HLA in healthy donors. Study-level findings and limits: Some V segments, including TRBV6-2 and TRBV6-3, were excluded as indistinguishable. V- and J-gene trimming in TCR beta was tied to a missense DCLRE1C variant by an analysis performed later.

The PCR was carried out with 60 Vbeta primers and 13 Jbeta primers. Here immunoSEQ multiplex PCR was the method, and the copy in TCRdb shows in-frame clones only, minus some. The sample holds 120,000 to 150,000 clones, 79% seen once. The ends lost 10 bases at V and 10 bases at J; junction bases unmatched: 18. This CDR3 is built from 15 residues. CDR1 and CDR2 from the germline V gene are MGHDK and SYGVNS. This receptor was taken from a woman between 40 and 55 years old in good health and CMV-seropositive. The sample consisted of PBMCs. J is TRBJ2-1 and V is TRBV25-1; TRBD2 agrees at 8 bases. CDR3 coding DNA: TGTGCCATCCTTGAGAGAGGGACTAGGTATAGGGAGCAGTTCTTC. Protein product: CAILERGTRYREQFF.